Shown below are 28 T cell receptor beta chains from a single sample sequenced in a study of blood T cell repertoires in COVID-19. Assay used: immunoSEQ multiplex PCR; TCRdb lists only in-frame clones, some missing. Here the sample spans 80,000 or so clones, around three quarters being singletons. Sequencing input: peripheral blood. Receptors were obtained from a woman in her seventies with acute or convalescent COVID-19.

The V and J genes are TRBV6-6 and TRBJ2-3; 10 bases map to TRBD2. Germline CDR1 and CDR2: MNHNY and SVGAGI (reference sequence). The V segment lost 4 bases and the J segment 4 bases; nucleotides outside the gene matches: 8. The CDR3 runs to 16 residues. CDR3 coding DNA: TGTGCCAGCAGTTCTCCAGCGGGGGGGCCATCAGATACGCAGTATTTT. It translates to CASSSPAGGPSDTQYF.

This rearrangement joins TRBV19 to TRBJ1-2; 8 bases align to TRBD1. The CDR3 has 16 amino acids. In germline, CDR1 is LNHDA, CDR2 SQIVND (reference sequence). After removal of 5 bases from V and 6 bases from J, the junction contained 14 bases not matched to a gene. CDR3 amino acids: CASSGPPGDRPHGYTF. DNA of the CDR3: TGTGCCAGTAGTGGGCCCCCGGGGGACAGGCCCCATGGCTACACCTTC. The full variable domain, completed using reference TRBV19 and TRBJ1-2, is DGGITQSPKYLFRKEGQNVTLSCEQNLNHDAMYWYRQDPGQGLRLIYYSQIVNDFQKGDIAEGYSVSREKKESFPLTVTSAQKNPTAFYLCASSGPPGDRPHGYTFGSGTRLTVV.

The chain couples TRBV11-2 to TRBJ2-1; the match to TRBD1 covers 7 bases. There are 16 residues in the CDR3. V lost 1 base, J lost 10 bases, and 13 bases stayed unmatched. Germline loops: CDR1 SGHAT, CDR2 FQNNGV. CDR3 DNA sequence: TGTGCCAGCAGCTTAGGTTTCGGCAGGGGGTGGCCGGAGCAGTTCTTC. This sequence encodes CASSLGFGRGWPEQFF.

V gene TRBV19 combines with J gene TRBJ1-3; D might be TRBD1 (5 bases). The CDR3 contains 14 residues. V lost 7 bases to trimming and J lost 9 bases, with 19 bases between them. Per the germline V gene, CDR1 is LNHDA and CDR2 is SQIVND (reference sequence). CDR3 nucleotides: TGTGCCAGTACTGTTCTGGGGCAGGGTAGCACCATATATTTT. Residues: CASTVLGQGSTIYF. Looking up the rest from reference TRBV19 and TRBJ1-3 gives the full variable domain: DGGITQSPKYLFRKEGQNVTLSCEQNLNHDAMYWYRQDPGQGLRLIYYSQIVNDFQKGDIAEGYSVSREKKESFPLTVTSAQKNPTAFYLCASTVLGQGSTIYFGEGSWLTVV.

The gene calls are TRBV9 and TRBJ2-3, with 8 bases fitting TRBD2. Germline-derived CDR1 and CDR2 are SGDLS and YYNGEE. Trimming removed 4 bases from V and 5 bases from J; junction bases left unmatched: 9. CDR3 length: 15 residues. CDR3 sequence reads: CASSPPGGPVDTQYF. The CDR3 bases are TGTGCCAGCAGCCCACCGGGGGGGCCGGTAGATACGCAGTATTTT.

V is TRBV12-3 or TRBV12-4 and J is TRBJ1-2; D unclear. The CDR3 runs 13 residues. V shed 6 bases and J shed 3 bases, with 11 bases lying between them. The CDR3 coding sequence is TGTGCCAGCAGCTCCGGGTCCTACTATGGCTACACCTTC. It translates to CASSSGSYYGYTF.

The J gene is TRBJ2-1, the V gene TRBV10-3; possibly TRBD2 for D (6 bases). Trimming shortened V by 4 bases and J by 4 bases, and 11 bases separated the two germline ends. The CDR3 has 14 amino acids. CDR1 and CDR2 (germline): ENHRY, SYGVKD. The CDR3 nucleotides are TGTGCCATCAGTGGGGGGGACGGGTACAATGAGCAGTTCTTC. It specifies CAISGGDGYNEQFF.

This chain links TRBV7-8 with TRBJ2-3; 12 positions match TRBD2. The CDR3 loop spans 22 amino acids. The ends lost 2 bases at V and 2 bases at J; junction bases unmatched: 20. Germline CDR1 reads SGHVS; CDR2 reads FQNEAQ. The CDR3 reads CASSLPSGGAPPQGGATDTQYF. CDR3 DNA sequence: TGTGCCAGCAGCTTACCTAGCGGGGGGGCCCCACCACAAGGAGGGGCCACAGATACGCAGTATTTT.

This sequence joins TRBV10-1 and TRBJ1-1; no definite D call. Trimming took 0 bases from V and 0 from J, leaving 8 bases between them. The germline V gene has CDR1 WNHNN and CDR2 SYGVQD (reference sequence). The CDR3 length is 15 residues. As DNA, the CDR3 is TGCGCCAGCAGTGAGTCCAGTGGGCTGAACACTGAAGCTTTCTTT. This codes for CASSESSGLNTEAFF.

The J gene is TRBJ2-1, the V gene TRBV6-2 or TRBV6-3; 10 positions match TRBD2. CDR1 and CDR2 (germline): MNHEY, SVGEGT. V shed 5 bases, J shed 4 bases, and the junction held 8 bases outside the gene matches. The CDR3 spans 16 residues. The CDR3 DNA reads as TGTGCCAGCAGTCTGACCCTAGCGGGGGCATACAATGAGCAGTTCTTC. It specifies CASSLTLAGAYNEQFF.

V gene TRBV29-1 combines with J gene TRBJ1-2, with TRBD1 as a possible D gene (6 bases). V shed 7 bases and J shed 6 bases, with 15 bases lying between them. Germline assignment: CDR1 SQVTM and CDR2 ANQGSEA. CDR3 size: 12 residues. CDR3 in amino acids: CSAPLTGDGYTF. For the CDR3, the DNA is TGCAGCGCCCCTCTGACAGGCGATGGCTACACCTTC.

This chain joins TRBV11-2 and TRBJ1-2, with D hard to call. The CDR3 runs 13 residues. CDR1 and CDR2 (germline): SGHAT, FQNNGV. The V end was cut by 3 bases, the J end by 8 bases, with 13 bases between. The CDR3 DNA sequence: TGTGCCAGCAGCTTCGTCAAGGGCGGGGGCTACACCTTC. Its protein product is CASSFVKGGGYTF.

J is TRBJ1-4 and V is TRBV4-3, with a possible D match to TRBD1 (6 bases). The CDR3 contains 16 residues. Deletions cut 5 bases from V and 4 bases from J, with 17 bases between. The germline V gene has CDR1 LGHNA and CDR2 YSLEER. The CDR3 loop reads CASSETRDRINEKLFF. CDR3 in DNA: TGCGCCAGCAGCGAAACCCGAGACAGGATTAATGAAAAACTGTTTTTT.

CDR3 amino acids: CASAPGDRKNEQFF. In DNA, the CDR3 is TGTGCCAGTGCCCCCGGGGACAGGAAGAATGAGCAGTTCTTC. This rearrangement joins TRBV19 to TRBJ2-1, with 8 bases identical to TRBD1. The CDR3 has 14 amino acids. CDR1 and CDR2 (germline): LNHDA, SQIVND (reference sequence). V dropped 8 bases and J dropped 7; count of bases not matched to a gene: 10.

This chain joins TRBV12-3 or TRBV12-4 and TRBJ2-5; weak D call: TRBD2 (7 bases). The CDR3 has 13 residues. The V end was cut by 6 bases, the J end by 5 bases, with 13 bases between. CDR3 sequence reads: CASRRGGQETQYF. The CDR3 coding sequence is TGTGCCAGCAGGAGGGGGGGCCAGGAGACCCAGTACTTC.

The chain uses TRBV5-8 and TRBJ2-7; 10 nucleotides match TRBD2. The CDR3 has 16 residues. J gave up 3 bases and V 0 bases, and 6 bases lay outside the gene matches. Germline CDR1 reads SGHTS; CDR2 reads YDEGEE. The CDR3 is CASSLERSSGGYEQYF. The DNA for the CDR3 is TGTGCCAGCAGCTTGGAAAGGTCTAGCGGGGGCTACGAGCAGTACTTC.

The chain links TRBV6-6 to TRBJ2-6, with D perhaps matching TRBD1 (8 bases). The CDR3 runs to 17 residues. CDR1 and CDR2 from the germline V gene are MNHNY and SVGAGI (reference sequence). Trimming stripped 5 bases from V and 2 bases from J, with 16 bases between. CDR3 DNA sequence: TGTGCCAGCAGTCCGCGACAGGGGAGGGCTGGGGCCAACGTCCTGACTTTC. It codes for CASSPRQGRAGANVLTF.

The chain uses TRBV6-4 and TRBJ1-2, with D tentatively TRBD1 (5 bases). The germline V gene has CDR1 MRHNA and CDR2 SNTAGT. V shed 4 bases and J shed 8 bases, with 17 bases lying between them. There are 14 residues in the CDR3. The CDR3 region is CASSADSRRSGYTF. CDR3 in DNA: TGTGCCAGCAGTGCTGACAGCCGCCGCTCCGGCTACACCTTC.

J is TRBJ1-5 and V is TRBV21-1; the D call of TRBD1 is as the table states it, not checked on the DNA. TRBV21-1 is labeled a pseudogene. The CDR3 spans 20 residues. In DNA, the CDR3 is TGTGCCAGCAGCAAAGCCGGAAGGGGGCTAACTTTTAATAGCAATCAGCCCCAGCATTTT. This codes for CASSKAGRGLTFNSNQPQHF.

This chain's CDR3 is CASSIVWDSQGAQHF. The CDR3 bases are TGTGCCAGTAGTATTGTTTGGGACAGCCAAGGGGCCCAGCATTTT. The rearrangement uses TRBV19 and TRBJ1-5; 7 bases align to TRBD1. The CDR3 loop spans 15 amino acids. The V and J ends lost 3 bases and 11 bases, in that order; junction bases with no gene match: 13. The germline CDR1 and CDR2 sequences are LNHDA and SQIVND (reference sequence).

The rearrangement links TRBV15 to TRBJ2-2; 10 bases are shared with TRBD2. The germline CDR1 and CDR2 sequences are LNHNV and YYDKDF (reference sequence). Unmatched junction bases numbered 10, after V lost 8 bases and J lost 7 bases. This CDR3 has 15 residues. CDR3 residues: CATAERGGLYGELFF. As DNA, the CDR3 is TGTGCCACCGCTGAGCGGGGGGGATTATACGGGGAGCTGTTTTTT.

V usage is TRBV19 and J usage is TRBJ2-7; 9 positions agree with TRBD1. Germline lookup yields CDR1 LNHDA and CDR2 SQIVND (reference sequence). The CDR3 runs to 15 residues. The junction had 7 bases not matched to a gene; V was cut back by 4 bases and J by 3 bases. For the CDR3, the DNA is TGTGCCAGTAGTACTGAGGACAGGGGCATCTACGAGCAGTACTTC. Translation: CASSTEDRGIYEQYF.

This chain links TRBV27 with TRBJ1-2; possible D gene TRBD1, 5 bases. In germline, CDR1 is MNHEY, CDR2 SMNVEV (reference sequence). The V and J ends lost 8 bases and 4 bases respectively, with 20 bases between them. CDR3 length: 15 residues. The CDR3 region is CASSAGGAVLYGYTF. The CDR3 DNA reads TGTGCCAGCTCCGCCGGTGGGGCTGTGCTCTATGGCTACACCTTC.

This clone was seen a single time. CDR3 sequence (DNA): TGTGCCAGCAGCTGGGACAGAGAGCAGGAAAAACTGTTTTTT. This encodes CASSWDREQEKLFF. The chain recombines TRBV5-5 with TRBJ1-4; 7 bases are shared with TRBD1. The CDR3 totals 14 residues. CDR1 is SGHKS and CDR2 is YYEKEE in the germline V gene (reference sequence). The V segment lost 3 bases and the J segment 8 bases; nucleotides outside the gene matches: 7.

The V and J genes are TRBV5-1 and TRBJ2-5; D might be TRBD1 (5 bases). Germline V gene lookup returns CDR1 SGHRS and CDR2 YFSETQ. The CDR3 runs 15 residues. Trimming took off 4 bases at V and 0 bases at J, with 13 bases between the two ends. DNA of the CDR3: TGCGCCAGCAGCCCCCGGACAAGCAACCAAGAGACCCAGTACTTC. Translating it yields CASSPRTSNQETQYF.

The V gene is TRBV21-1, the J gene TRBJ2-2; the table assigns TRBD2, which was not confirmed against the DNA. TRBV21-1 is reported as a pseudogene. The CDR3 runs to 19 residues. The CDR3: CASSKVQGLAGAGTGELFF. CDR3 bases: TGTGCCAGCAGCAAAGTTCAGGGACTAGCGGGGGCAGGCACCGGGGAGCTGTTTTTT.

The V gene is TRBV4-1, the J gene TRBJ1-4; D may be TRBD1 (5 bases). The ends were cut back, 0 bases at V and 4 bases at J, with 9 bases in the middle. The CDR3 consists of 15 residues. CDR1 and CDR2 (germline): MGHRA, YSYEKL. The DNA of the CDR3 is TGCGCCAGCAGCCAAGAGGGGGGGGGTAATGAAAAACTGTTTTTT. Its protein product is CASSQEGGGNEKLFF.

This clone was detected once. Other DNA sequences within the sample encode an identical CDR3. The chain joins TRBV12-3 or TRBV12-4 to TRBJ1-2; 7 bases fit TRBD1. V lost 2 bases, J lost 4 bases, and 1 base stayed unmatched. The CDR3 is 13 residues long. The CDR3 reads CASSLPGGYGYTF. DNA for the CDR3: TGTGCCAGCAGTTTACCAGGGGGCTATGGCTACACCTTC.